One T cell receptor beta chain is described in this entry. No antigen is known for it. CDR3 length: 13 residues. Germline V CDR1 and CDR2: MGHDK, SYGVNS. Trimming took off 0 bases at V and 5 bases at J, with 5 bases between the two ends. The data stem from a study of shared clonotypes between healthy human individuals. Study-wide points: Only blood was sampled; tissue repertoires likely differ.

Negatively enriched CD4+ T cells were divided by CD45RA into naive and memory. Clones were read by immunoSEQ multiplex PCR, and TCRdb kept only the in-frame ones, dropping some. Among around 1,100,000 clones listed, 70% to 85% were seen once. This sequence joins TRBV25-1 and TRBJ2-1; D call uncertain. The sample taken for sequencing was memory CD4+ T cells from PBMCs. Noted subset: CD45RA-negative fraction. The clonotype was recovered from a man younger than 35 in good health. Some clones in this sample may be carry-over from other donors' samples. CDR3: CASSEYRNNEQFF. In DNA form, the CDR3 reads TGTGCCAGCAGTGAATATAGGAACAATGAGCAGTTCTTC.